Presented here are 27 T cell receptor beta chains from one specimen sequenced in a study of cytomegalovirus exposure and HLA in healthy donors. Amplification used 60 Vbeta primers and 13 Jbeta primers. The method was immunoSEQ multiplex PCR; TCRdb's version includes in-frame clones alone and lacks a portion of them. The sample has 120,000 to 150,000 clones, 78% seen once. The sample was PBMCs. The receptor source for this set is a male donor in good health and CMV-seronegative.

A single count supports this clone. V usage is TRBV3-2 and J usage is TRBJ2-7; TRBD1 is the table's D call and was not checked against the DNA. TRBV3-2 is tagged as a pseudogene. CDR3 length equals 8 residues. The CDR3 DNA is TGTGCCAGCCTAAGACAGAACTTC. Translation: CASLRQNF.

V gene TRBV7-8 combines with J gene TRBJ1-2; D gene unclear. Germline CDR1 SGHVS, CDR2 FQNEAQ. The V and J ends lost 0 bases and 3 bases respectively, with 8 bases between them. The CDR3 totals 14 residues. This CDR3 reads CASSLAGRDYGYTF. For the CDR3, the DNA is TGTGCCAGCAGCTTAGCGGGGAGGGACTATGGCTACACCTTC.

The chain carries TRBV11-2 and TRBJ1-4; no clear D. The germline V and J ends were trimmed by 5 bases and 5 bases, with 27 bases remaining between them. This CDR3 has 19 amino acids. Germline values: CDR1 SGHAT, CDR2 FQNNGV. DNA for the CDR3: TGTGCCAGCAGCCACTATTTTAGTAACTTAAAGTTCGGGAATGAAAAACTGTTTTTT. This codes for CASSHYFSNLKFGNEKLFF.

The J gene is TRBJ1-1, the V gene TRBV4-1, with D unclear. The CDR3 runs 14 residues. The V gene lost 1 base and the J gene lost 1 base, with 7 bases spanning the gap. Per the germline V gene, CDR1 is MGHRA and CDR2 is YSYEKL. This chain's CDR3 is CASSQVIGNTEAFF. In nucleotides, the CDR3 is TGCGCCAGCAGCCAAGTTATCGGGAACACTGAAGCTTTCTTT.

The rearrangement joins TRBV4-3 to TRBJ2-7; TRBD2 agrees at 10 bases. The germline gives CDR1 LGHNA, CDR2 YSLEER. This CDR3 has 17 residues. Trimming took 1 base from V and 4 from J; bases not matched to a gene: 10. CDR3 loop: CASSQGRSGGLDYEQYF. CDR3 DNA: TGCGCCAGCAGCCAAGGTCGTAGCGGGGGGTTAGATTACGAGCAGTACTTC.

The rearrangement links TRBV4-2 to TRBJ1-2; D gene uncertain. CDR3 length equals 14 residues. Trimming removed 6 bases at V and 0 bases at J, with 11 bases between. Per the germline V gene, CDR1 is LGHNA and CDR2 is YNFKEQ. CDR3 sequence: CASSTRQPNYGYTF. The CDR3 region has the DNA TGTGCCAGCAGTACGAGGCAGCCTAACTATGGCTACACCTTC.

Comment on this clone: An end of the junction does not agree with germline; a read error may underlie this. CDR3 nucleotides: TGTCCCTGGAGTTACGGACAGAAAAACACCGGGGAGCTGTTTTTT. It is translated as CPWSYGQKNTGELFF. V usage is TRBV30 and J usage is TRBJ2-2, with TRBD1 as a possible D gene (6 bases). The CDR3 is 15 amino acids. Germline V gene sequence: CDR1 GTSNPN, CDR2 SVGIG (reference sequence).

This clone was seen a few times. The chain carries TRBV21-1 and TRBJ2-1; TRBD2 is the table's D call, not checked against the DNA. TRBV21-1 corresponds to a pseudogene. This CDR3 is 14 amino acids long. CDR3 amino acids: CASSRGGAGNEQFF. CDR3 bases: TGTGCCAGCAGCCGTGGGGGGGCGGGCAATGAGCAGTTCTTC.

The V gene is TRBV4-2, the J gene TRBJ1-6, with 8 bases identical to TRBD1. V lost 0 bases to trimming and J lost 7 bases; unmatched junction nucleotides: 8. The germline V gene has CDR1 LGHNA and CDR2 YNFKEQ. The length of the CDR3 is 17 residues. CDR3: CASSQDLPGQGNSPLHF. CDR3 coding DNA: TGTGCCAGCAGCCAAGATCTACCAGGACAGGGAAATTCACCCCTCCACTTT.

The genes are TRBV4-1 and TRBJ2-2; D gene uncertain. This CDR3 is 14 amino acids long. Germline lookup yields CDR1 MGHRA and CDR2 YSYEKL. Between the trimmed V and J ends, which lost 4 bases and 6 bases, there was a span of 12 bases. CDR3 region: CASSLDPSAGELFF. CDR3 sequence (DNA): TGCGCCAGCAGCCTCGATCCGTCGGCCGGGGAGCTGTTTTTT.

The chain combines TRBV9 with TRBJ2-7; D is possibly TRBD2 (6 bases). CDR1 and CDR2 (germline): SGDLS, YYNGEE. The germline V and J ends were trimmed by 0 bases and 2 bases, with 9 bases remaining between them. The length of the CDR3 is 14 residues. CDR3 in amino acids: CASSVGTTTYEQYF. CDR3 coding DNA: TGTGCCAGCAGCGTAGGGACTACCACCTACGAGCAGTACTTC.

This chain links TRBV18 with TRBJ2-7; D is undetermined. V was cut by 3 bases and J by 2 bases, with 8 bases left in between. From germline, CDR1 is KGHSH and CDR2 LQKENI. This CDR3 is 13 amino acids long. In DNA form, the CDR3 reads TGTGCCAGCTCACCTACGCTAGCCTACGAGCAGTACTTC. Amino acid sequence: CASSPTLAYEQYF.

The chain carries TRBV7-9 and TRBJ1-2, with 8 bases that match TRBD1. From germline, CDR1 is SEHNR and CDR2 FQNEAQ (reference sequence). Trimming cost V 8 bases and J 6 bases; bases outside gene matches: 11. CDR3 length equals 14 residues. CDR3 amino acids: CASSDRGVVDGYTF. CDR3 in DNA: TGTGCCAGCTCAGACAGGGGCGTGGTGGATGGCTACACCTTC.

The chain has TRBV29-1 and TRBJ1-2; D gene unclear. The V gene's germline CDR1 is SQVTM and CDR2 ANQGSEA. This CDR3 comprises 16 residues. The germline V and J ends were trimmed by 1 base and 4 bases, with 19 bases remaining between them. CDR3 bases: TGCAGCGTTGAAGTTGGTGCGGTGGATCTCCCCTATGGCTACACCTTC. Protein product: CSVEVGAVDLPYGYTF.

This chain joins TRBV29-1 and TRBJ2-7; 14 nucleotides match TRBD2. The CDR3 covers 16 residues. J was trimmed by 1 base and V by 6 bases; bases with no gene match: 8. CDR1 is SQVTM and CDR2 is ANQGSEA in the germline V gene. CDR3 loop: CSVEGLAGDSSYEQYF. CDR3 nucleotides: TGCAGCGTGGAGGGACTAGCGGGGGATTCATCCTACGAGCAGTACTTC.

This clone was picked up a small number of times. The rearrangement links TRBV5-6 to TRBJ2-5, with a weak D call TRBD1 (5 bases). The end of the DNA fits TRBJ2-7 better, so the J call may be wrong. CDR3 length equals 14 residues. Germline CDR1 reads SGHDT; CDR2 reads YYEEEE. CDR3: CASSSEAGMSEQYF. The DNA of the CDR3 is TGTGCCAGCAGCTCGGAAGCAGGGATGAGCGAGCAGTACTTC.

The chain carries TRBV11-2 and TRBJ2-5; a possible D gene is TRBD1 (6 bases). The CDR3 is 14 amino acids. Per the germline V gene, CDR1 is SGHAT and CDR2 is FQNNGV. Trimming removed 5 bases from V and 2 bases from J, with 12 bases in between. CDR3 amino acids: CASSLVTGQETQYF. CDR3 bases: TGTGCCAGCAGCCTTGTTACAGGGCAAGAGACCCAGTACTTC.

This chain joins TRBV6-1 and TRBJ1-1; D is uncertain. Trimming shortened V by 3 bases and J by 3 bases, and 8 bases separated the two germline ends. Germline CDR1 is MNHNS and CDR2 is SASEGT. The CDR3 is 13 residues long. For the CDR3, the DNA is TGTGCCAGCAGTGAGACCCGGGACACTGAAGCTTTCTTT. It encodes CASSETRDTEAFF.

The rearrangement joins TRBV7-9 to TRBJ1-5; D not resolved. The CDR3 runs 18 residues. Deletions cut 0 bases from V and 8 bases from J, with 23 bases between. Per the germline V gene, CDR1 is SEHNR and CDR2 is FQNEAQ (reference sequence). CDR3 DNA sequence: TGTGCCAGCAGCTTAGCCCAAGCTCCCCTGCCGCTTTATGAGCCCCAGCATTTT. Its translation is CASSLAQAPLPLYEPQHF.

The chain carries TRBV2 and TRBJ1-5; the D gene is possibly TRBD1 (6 bases). Germline V CDR1 and CDR2: SNHLY, FYNNEI. The CDR3 consists of 19 residues. Trimming removed 3 bases from V and 2 bases from J, with 23 bases in between. CDR3 sequence (DNA): TGTGCCAGCAGTGATATTTTGACAGGCCTTGGTCGGCGCAATCAGCCCCAGCATTTT. This sequence encodes CASSDILTGLGRRNQPQHF. The variable domain in full, completed from reference TRBV2 and TRBJ1-5, reads EPEVTQTPSHQVTQMGQEVILRCVPISNHLYFYWYRQILGQKVEFLVSFYNNEISEKSEIFDDQFSVERPDGSNFTLKIRSTKLEDSAMYFCASSDILTGLGRRNQPQHFGDGTRLSIL.

The V gene is TRBV19, the J gene TRBJ2-5, with TRBD1 as a possible D gene (5 bases). The germline V gene encodes CDR1 LNHDA and CDR2 SQIVND (reference sequence). With 5 bases removed from V and 1 base from J, the gap between germline ends came to 11 bases. This CDR3 region has 14 residues. The CDR3 sequence is CASSGADRQETQYF. DNA of the CDR3: TGTGCCAGTAGTGGGGCAGATCGCCAAGAGACCCAGTACTTC.

This clone has only a few counts. The CDR3 here is CASSFRGGSGEQYF. CDR3 sequence (DNA): TGTGCCAGCAGCTTTCGTGGTGGTTCAGGCGAGCAGTACTTC. The chain links TRBV9 to TRBJ2-7; D uncertain. V was trimmed by 4 bases and J by 6 bases, leaving 17 bases between them. CDR1 SGDLS and CDR2 YYNGEE come from the germline V gene. The CDR3 totals 14 residues.

This clone was counted between two and nine times. The chain couples TRBV9 to TRBJ2-2; D is possibly TRBD1 (5 bases). Trimming took off 7 bases at V and 7 bases at J, with 8 bases between the two ends. The germline gives CDR1 SGDLS, CDR2 YYNGEE. CDR3 size: 11 residues. The CDR3 bases are TGTGCCAGCGGGGCAATCGGGGAGCTGTTTTTT. This gives the protein CASGAIGELFF.

The chain uses TRBV5-1 and TRBJ2-5, with TRBD2 matching 10 bases. This CDR3 region has 14 residues. In germline, CDR1 is SGHRS, CDR2 YFSETQ. V shed 4 bases and J 3 bases; nucleotides not matched to a gene: 3. CDR3 amino acids: CASSPGLAEETQYF. For the CDR3, the DNA is TGCGCCAGCAGCCCCGGACTAGCGGAAGAGACCCAGTACTTC.

This chain links TRBV2 with TRBJ1-5; D gene ambiguous. Trimming stripped 0 bases from V and 0 bases from J, with 12 bases between. Germline lookup yields CDR1 SNHLY and CDR2 FYNNEI. The CDR3 covers 17 residues. CDR3 sequence (DNA): TGTGCCAGCAGTGAAGCGGAGTCACTTGATAGCAATCAGCCCCAGCATTTT. Residues: CASSEAESLDSNQPQHF.

The rearrangement joins TRBV7-2 to TRBJ1-4, with TRBD1 matching over 10 bases. The CDR3 is made up of 15 amino acids. Germline assignment: CDR1 SGHTA and CDR2 FQGNSA. After removal of 4 bases from V and 7 bases from J, the junction contained 6 bases not matched to a gene. DNA for the CDR3: TGTGCCAGCAGCTCGCGACAGGGGGCGCCTGAAAAACTGTTTTTT. Translation: CASSSRQGAPEKLFF.

J is TRBJ2-7 and V is TRBV6-5; 7 bases line up with TRBD1. Germline V lookup: CDR1 MNHEY, CDR2 SVGAGI. This CDR3 contains 13 residues. Trimming took 5 bases from V and 6 from J; bases not matched to a gene: 7. CDR3 loop: CASSHRDRSEQYF. CDR3 DNA: TGTGCCAGCAGTCACCGGGACAGATCCGAGCAGTACTTC.